The T cell receptor (beta chain) described here comes from a study of regulatory T cells in long-lasting Graves disease. Indicated time point: newly diagnosed GD, antithyroid drugs for less than 3 months. The TCR library was made from RNA that had been extracted from PBMCs in TRIzol. Enrollment of patients was through an endocrinology department in Xi'an, China. Between the trimmed V and J ends, which lost 4 bases and 2 bases, there was a span of 18 bases. The CDR3 spans 17 residues. Germline values: CDR1 DFQATT, CDR2 SNEGSKA (reference sequence). As to this clonotype: Antigen: not known.

General study points: Thyroid tissue was not sampled; only peripheral blood was.

According to the study, TCR beta libraries were built with iRepertoire HTBI primers and CDR3-region Arm-PCR. TCRdb reanalysed the multiplex PCR reads using MiXCR and keeps one entry per CDR3 protein. The sample lists 410,000 or so distinct CDR3 sequences, more than 13% occurring once. This same sample was also taken into another study, of T cells in Graves' hyperthyroidism and ophthalmopathy. That source reports: In the first-round RT-PCR of the TCR CDR3, the HTBI primer set was used.

This clonotype originated in a woman aged 25 to 45 with Graves disease. V gene TRBV20-1 combines with J gene TRBJ2-6; D gene ambiguous. Sample: peripheral blood mononuclear cells (PBMCs), taken at new diagnosis, from a patient treated with antithyroid drugs. The CDR3 DNA sequence: TGCAGTGCTACCACGGGCACAGTCAGGACTGGGGCCAACGTCCTGACTTTC. This encodes CSATTGTVRTGANVLTF.